These 2 T cell receptor beta chains originate from one sample sequenced in a study of cytomegalovirus exposure and HLA in healthy donors. 60 Vbeta and 13 Jbeta primers were used in PCR. Some clones are missing from TCRdb's copy, which holds only in-frame ones; the method was immunoSEQ multiplex PCR. This sample carries about 150,000 clones, roughly 80% of them seen once, and the ten largest clones take 13%. The sequencing sample was made of PBMCs. These receptors all stem from a man aged 25-45 years in good health and CMV-seropositive.

This clone was detected a few times. This chain joins TRBV28 and TRBJ2-7, with D tentatively TRBD1 (5 bases). Germline CDR1 reads MDHEN; CDR2 reads SYDVKM. Trimming cost V 7 bases and J 6 bases, with 22 bases left between them. CDR3 length equals 15 residues. The CDR3 spells CASMEGVLPPLEQYF. The CDR3 region has the DNA TGTGCCAGCATGGAAGGGGTTCTACCGCCCCTCGAGCAGTACTTC.

The chain recombines TRBV5-1 with TRBJ2-1; 12 bases agree with TRBD2. After removal of 5 bases from V and 8 bases from J, the junction contained 8 bases not matched to a gene. The CDR3 is 15 residues long. In germline, CDR1 is SGHRS, CDR2 YFSETQ. CDR3 sequence reads: CASRGGLAGGHEQFF. The CDR3, as DNA: TGCGCCAGCAGGGGAGGGCTAGCGGGAGGGCATGAGCAGTTCTTC.